Sequencing of this TCR beta chain was carried out in a study of cytomegalovirus exposure and HLA in healthy donors. Study in general: Researchers previously reported finding fewer than 140 million unique TCR beta sequences from around 200 million T cells. General study findings and limits: Later on, analysis showed that most CMV-associated TCR beta chains appeared to be HLA-restricted. 87-base-pair reads could not separate some V segments, including TRBV6-2 and TRBV6-3. Rare TCR sequences predominated, though certain public TCRs were found in many donors.

In the case of this clone: Its antigen is unidentified.

CDR3 length equals 14 residues. The V gene end was trimmed by 8 bases and the J gene end by 4 bases; junction bases not matched to a gene: 9. Germline V gene sequence: CDR1 MDHEN, CDR2 SYDVKM. It was with 60 Vbeta and 13 Jbeta primers that the PCR ran. The data were produced by immunoSEQ multiplex PCR, yet TCRdb's version contains in-frame clones alone and is incomplete. In the table there are under 200,000 clones, over 75% of which are singletons. This clonotype was obtained from a woman aged 45-65 years in good health and CMV-seronegative. The chain combines TRBV28 with TRBJ2-5; 8 nucleotides match TRBD1. Input material: PBMCs. The CDR3 DNA follows: TGTGCCAGCGGAACGGGGACAGGTCGAGAGACCCAGTACTTC. Its translation is CASGTGTGRETQYF.